This TCR beta chain was documented in a study of blood T cell repertoires in COVID-19. For the study at large: The United States, Italy and Spain supplied acute and convalescent COVID-19 samples. The cDNA or gDNA used as material had been derived from T cells, B-cell-depleted T cells, or PBMCs.

The CDR3 sequence is 15 residues long. CDR1 is GTSNPN, CDR2 SVGIG, per germline (reference sequence). Trimming pared 0 bases from V and 4 bases from J, leaving 15 bases between. Methods used by the authors: The assay estimated nucleated cells by amplifying reference gene primers. This table comes from immunoSEQ multiplex PCR, and its TCRdb copy is limited to in-frame clones, with some not included. The V and J calls and clone size were taken over from that table, and D and trimming were inferred from the DNA. This repertoire shows hundreds of thousands of clones, approximately 80% found once; its top ten account for more than 9%.

The sample comprised peripheral blood. The V and J genes are TRBV30 and TRBJ1-2; D gene unclear. This clonotype originated in a woman of 80 years or more with acute or convalescent COVID-19. CDR3 in DNA: TGTGCCTGGAGTGTTTCCGTCCGCCCCGGCTATGGCTACACCTTC. It encodes CAWSVSVRPGYGYTF.